This TCR beta chain was sequenced in a study of response to subunit inactivated influenza vaccine. TCRdb itself ran the RT-PCR reads through MiXCR, one entry per CDR3 protein. Of a few hundred thousand distinct CDR3 sequences in the sample, about 11% were seen once. V lost 6 bases to trimming and J lost 4 bases; unmatched junction nucleotides: 12. Germline V gives CDR1 DFQATT, CDR2 SNEGSKA (reference sequence). The CDR3 length is 16 residues. These data were likewise used in another study, on T cells expressing NK-cell markers. In that study: The cDNA for TCR beta came from 5'RACE template switching with UMIs. Within the sequenced cohort of eight donors, seven exhibited HCMV seropositivity and one was seronegative. Unclear, still, was the HCMV specificity of the expanded NKG2C+ T cell clones.

The chain has TRBV20-1 and TRBJ2-7, with TRBD2 matching over 13 bases. The sequencing here drew on PBMCs from blood, taken on the day of vaccination. The TCR sequence derives from a man aged 50-59 years who received an inactivated influenza vaccine. The CDR3 nucleotides read TGCAGTGCCCACGGCGGACTAGCGGGAGTAGAATACGAGCAGTACTTC. It translates to CSAHGGLAGVEYEQYF.